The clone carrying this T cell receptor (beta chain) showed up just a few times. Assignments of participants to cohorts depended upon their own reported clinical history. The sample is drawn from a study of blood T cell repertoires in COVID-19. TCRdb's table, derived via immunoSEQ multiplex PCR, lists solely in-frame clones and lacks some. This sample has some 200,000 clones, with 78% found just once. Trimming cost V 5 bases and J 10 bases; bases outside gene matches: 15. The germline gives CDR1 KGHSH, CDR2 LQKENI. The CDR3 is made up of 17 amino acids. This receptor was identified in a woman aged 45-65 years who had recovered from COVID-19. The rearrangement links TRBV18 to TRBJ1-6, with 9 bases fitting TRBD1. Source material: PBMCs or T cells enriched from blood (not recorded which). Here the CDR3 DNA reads TGTGCCAGCTCAACATCACCCGGGGGACAGGGTAGATCACCCCTCCACTTT. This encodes CASSTSPGGQGRSPLHF.